These 25 T cell receptor beta chains originate from one sample sequenced in a study of T cell changes during pregnancy in multiple sclerosis. The assay was immunoSEQ multiplex PCR, and TCRdb's table has in-frame clones only and misses some. Altogether around 55,000 clones are present, approximately 94% being singletons, with the ten largest covering less than 4%. Sequenced here: CD8+ T cells from peripheral blood mononuclear cells, sampled in the third trimester of pregnancy. These receptor sequences come from a female donor with multiple sclerosis, enrolled in a pregnancy study.

The V gene is TRBV4-1, the J gene TRBJ2-5; 7 bases match TRBD2. Per germline, CDR1 MGHRA and CDR2 YSYEKL. V trimming: 0 bases; J trimming: 4 bases; junction bases outside the gene matches: 20. This CDR3 spans 20 amino acids. Here the CDR3 reads CASSQDSPGVGGGPGETQYF. The CDR3 region has the DNA TGCGCCAGCAGCCAAGATAGCCCGGGGGTTGGGGGAGGGCCGGGAGAGACCCAGTACTTC.

This clone was detected once. The V gene is TRBV7-6, the J gene TRBJ2-3, with 7 bases fitting TRBD1. This CDR3 is built from 15 residues. V lost 1 base to trimming and J lost 0 bases; unmatched junction nucleotides: 1. The germline V gene encodes CDR1 SGHVS and CDR2 FNYEAQ. The CDR3 DNA reads TGTGCCAGCAGCTTAGGGGGACAGAGCACAGATACGCAGTATTTT. Amino acids: CASSLGGQSTDTQYF. Drawing the rest from reference TRBV7-6 and TRBJ2-3, the complete variable domain is GAGVSQSPRYKVTKRGQDVALRCDPISGHVSLYWYRQALGQGPEFLTYFNYEAQQDKSGLPNDRFSAERPEGSISTLTIQRTEQRDSAMYRCASSLGGQSTDTQYFGPGTRLTVL.

This chain connects TRBV7-3 to TRBJ2-5; the match to TRBD2 covers 10 bases. The V segment lost 7 bases and the J segment 5 bases; nucleotides outside the gene matches: 13. The CDR3 extends over 16 amino acids. CDR1 and CDR2 (germline): SGHTA, FQGTGA. The CDR3 sequence is CASTKGPSGSRETQYF. The CDR3 DNA sequence: TGTGCCAGCACCAAAGGTCCTAGCGGGAGTCGTGAGACCCAGTACTTC.

The rearrangement joins TRBV6-4 to TRBJ2-3; 9 bases are shared with TRBD2. With V trimmed by 6 bases and J by 3 bases, 7 bases remained unmatched. From germline, CDR1 is MRHNA and CDR2 SNTAGT. The CDR3 is made up of 15 amino acids. This chain's CDR3 is CASSEGAGGTDTQYF. Here the CDR3 DNA reads TGTGCCAGCAGCGAAGGAGCGGGAGGTACAGATACGCAGTATTTT.

This chain links TRBV11-2 with TRBJ2-7; D is perhaps TRBD1 (5 bases). Germline CDR1 reads SGHAT; CDR2 reads FQNNGV. V was clipped by 6 bases and J by 7 bases, with 10 bases between them. The CDR3 totals 11 residues. Written as DNA, the CDR3 is TGTGCCAGCAGTTTCTCAGGGGAGCAGTACTTC. Its translation: CASSFSGEQYF. Supplemented by reference TRBV11-2 and TRBJ2-7, the full variable domain reads EAGVAQSPRYKIIEKRQSVAFWCNPISGHATLYWYQQILGQGPKLLIQFQNNGVVDDSQLPKDRFSAERLKGVDSTLKIQPAKLEDSAVYLCASSFSGEQYFGPGTRLTVT.

The chain has TRBV4-1 and TRBJ1-4; no reliable D call. Trimming took 7 bases from V and 1 from J, leaving 7 bases between them. Germline V gives CDR1 MGHRA, CDR2 YSYEKL. This CDR3 has 13 amino acids. The CDR3, as DNA: TGCGCCAGCAATTGGCAAACTAATGAAAAACTGTTTTTT. This sequence encodes CASNWQTNEKLFF.

The chain has TRBV2 and TRBJ2-1, with a weak D call TRBD2 (6 bases). Germline lookup yields CDR1 SNHLY and CDR2 FYNNEI. The CDR3 contains 15 residues. Trimming stripped 5 bases from V and 5 bases from J, with 16 bases between. The CDR3 region is CASSMTSTSHNEQFF. Here the CDR3 DNA reads TGTGCCAGCAGTATGACTAGTACTTCCCACAATGAGCAGTTCTTC.

The chain is built from TRBV10-3 and TRBJ2-3; 10 positions agree with TRBD2. The V and J ends lost 8 bases and 5 bases, in that order; junction bases with no gene match: 10. The CDR3 sequence is 15 residues long. Germline CDR1 reads ENHRY; CDR2 reads SYGVKD. The CDR3 DNA sequence: TGTGCCATCGGAAGCGGGAGGGCCCTGGGAGATACGCAGTATTTT. Translation: CAIGSGRALGDTQYF.

This clone was seen a single time. The J gene is TRBJ2-7, the V gene TRBV27; TRBD1 might be the D (6 bases). With 8 bases removed from V and 9 bases from J, the gap between germline ends came to 23 bases. The CDR3 has 14 residues. The germline V gene encodes CDR1 MNHEY and CDR2 SMNVEV (reference sequence). CDR3 in DNA: TGTGCCAGCTCTACGACTGGGGGCTCTCTAGGGCAGTACTTC. It translates to CASSTTGGSLGQYF.

CDR3 coding DNA: TGTGCCATCAACGACGGACAGACTCGCTACGAGCAGTACTTC. Residues: CAINDGQTRYEQYF. The chain employs TRBV10-3 and TRBJ2-7, with D tentatively TRBD1 (6 bases). Per the germline V gene, CDR1 is ENHRY and CDR2 is SYGVKD. Trimming removed 7 bases from V and 3 bases from J, with 16 bases in between. The CDR3 covers 14 residues.

The rearrangement joins TRBV21-1 to TRBJ2-5; TRBD2 is the table's D call and was not checked against the DNA. TRBV21-1 is marked as a pseudogene. The CDR3 is 14 residues long. CDR3 region: CAGGRFCVSETQYF. The CDR3 region has the DNA TGTGCCGGGGGGAGGTTTTGCGTATCAGAGACCCAGTACTTC.

This chain uses TRBV7-2 with TRBJ2-5; D ambiguous. The germline V and J ends were trimmed by 1 base and 1 base, with 7 bases remaining between them. CDR3 length: 14 amino acids. In germline, CDR1 is SGHTA, CDR2 FQGNSA. CDR3 sequence: CASSLDYIQETQYF. The CDR3 DNA sequence: TGTGCCAGCAGCTTAGACTATATCCAAGAGACCCAGTACTTC.

There are many counts of this clone. The chain has TRBV4-1 and TRBJ1-1; TRBD1 might be the D (5 bases). The germline gives CDR1 MGHRA, CDR2 YSYEKL. This CDR3 comprises 15 residues. V dropped 1 base and J dropped 1 base, with 10 bases sitting between them. Here the CDR3 DNA reads TGCGCCAGCAGCCAAGTCCTGCAGGGGAACACTGAAGCTTTCTTT. Its translation is CASSQVLQGNTEAFF.

This chain uses TRBV7-9 with TRBJ2-3; D possibly corresponds to TRBD1 (5 bases). The germline V and J ends were trimmed by 5 bases and 2 bases, with 17 bases remaining between them. The CDR3 extends over 16 amino acids. From germline, CDR1 is SEHNR and CDR2 FQNEAQ (reference sequence). CDR3 DNA: TGTGCCAGCAGCATATTTCTAGGGGCCAACACAGATACGCAGTATTTT. Amino acids: CASSIFLGANTDTQYF. The full variable domain, rest sourced from reference TRBV7-9 and TRBJ2-3, is DTGVSQNPRHKITKRGQNVTFRCDPISEHNRLYWYRQTLGQGPEFLTYFQNEAQLEKSRLLSDRFSAERPKGSFSTLEIQRTEQGDSAMYLCASSIFLGANTDTQYFGPGTRLTVL.

This clone appeared once. The chain recombines TRBV5-1 with TRBJ2-4, with 7 bases lining up with TRBD2. The CDR3 loop spans 23 amino acids. The V gene end was trimmed by 4 bases and the J gene end by 0 bases; junction bases not matched to a gene: 28. The germline CDR1 and CDR2 sequences are SGHRS and YFSETQ. The CDR3 DNA reads as TGCGCCAGCAGCACCCTGGGCAGGAAAGGGGTCGGGGGGTTATGTATAGCCAAAAACATTCAGTACTTC. Its translation: CASSTLGRKGVGGLCIAKNIQYF.

The chain couples TRBV9 to TRBJ2-1; D is uncertain. V lost 3 bases to trimming and J lost 0 bases, with 13 bases between them. CDR1 is SGDLS, CDR2 YYNGEE, per germline. The CDR3 consists of 16 residues. The CDR3 region is CASSAQTAGSYNEQFF. Written as DNA, the CDR3 is TGTGCCAGCAGCGCGCAAACAGCCGGCTCCTACAATGAGCAGTTCTTC.

V and J are TRBV9 and TRBJ2-7; 7 bases fit TRBD1. V gave up 0 bases and J gave up 5 bases; unmatched junction bases: 11. This CDR3 region has 16 residues. The germline gives CDR1 SGDLS, CDR2 YYNGEE. In DNA form, the CDR3 reads TGTGCCAGCAGCGTAGGGAGAGACAGGGTCTTCGACGAGCAGTACTTC. It is translated as CASSVGRDRVFDEQYF. The whole variable domain, remainder taken from reference TRBV9 and TRBJ2-7, is DSGVTQTPKHLITATGQRVTLRCSPRSGDLSVYWYQQSLDQGLQFLIQYYNGEERAKGNILERFSAQQFPDLHSELNLSSLELGDSALYFCASSVGRDRVFDEQYFGPGTRLTVT.

The genes are TRBV6-5 and TRBJ2-7; D not certain. Trimming pared 0 bases from V and 3 bases from J, leaving 15 bases between. The CDR3 is made up of 16 amino acids. CDR1 and CDR2 from the germline V gene are MNHEY and SVGAGI. The CDR3 reads CASSYSRSDKYYEQYF. The CDR3 bases are TGTGCCAGCAGTTACTCAAGATCCGACAAGTACTACGAGCAGTACTTC.

The rearrangement joins TRBV2 to TRBJ2-6, with D uncertain. V was cut by 8 bases and J by 4 bases, with 21 bases left in between. From germline, CDR1 is SNHLY and CDR2 FYNNEI. CDR3 size: 17 residues. The CDR3 protein is CASGLFLVEAGANVLTF. In DNA, the CDR3 is TGTGCCAGCGGCCTATTTCTAGTAGAAGCAGGGGCCAACGTCCTGACTTTC.

This clone was found once. The V call is TRBV7-9, the J call TRBJ1-1; weak D call: TRBD1 (6 bases). Trimming stripped 2 bases from V and 6 bases from J, with 25 bases between. Germline lookup yields CDR1 SEHNR and CDR2 FQNEAQ (reference sequence). The CDR3 extends over 18 amino acids. The CDR3 reads CASSLNSASWGRGAEAFF. The CDR3 nucleotides are TGTGCCAGCAGCTTAAATTCCGCGTCCTGGGGGCGAGGCGCTGAAGCTTTCTTT.

The chain employs TRBV11-2 and TRBJ2-3, with TRBD2 matching 7 bases. The CDR3 runs to 18 residues. Trimming took 3 bases from V and 0 from J; bases not matched to a gene: 12. The germline CDR1 and CDR2 sequences are SGHAT and FQNNGV. The CDR3 is CASSLELAPPSSTDTQYF. The CDR3 DNA reads as TGTGCCAGCAGCTTGGAACTAGCGCCTCCCTCTAGCACAGATACGCAGTATTTT.

This chain uses TRBV6-5 with TRBJ2-7; 7 bases align to TRBD2. J gave up 6 bases and V 8 bases, and 4 bases lay outside the gene matches. The germline gives CDR1 MNHEY, CDR2 SVGAGI. The CDR3 length is 11 residues. DNA for the CDR3: TGTGCCAGCGCGACGGGGGGCGAGCAGTACTTC. Its protein is CASATGGEQYF.

A word on this clone: One end of the junction fails to match germline, which may point to a read error. The rearrangement joins TRBV4-1 to TRBJ2-6; D possibly corresponds to TRBD1 (7 bases). Germline CDR1 is MGHRA and CDR2 is YSYEKL. This CDR3 is 15 amino acids long. The CDR3 DNA follows: TGCGCCAGCAGCCTCCGGGGGCAGGGGGTCAACGTCCTGACTTTC. Translating it yields CASSLRGQGVNVLTF.

The chain couples TRBV4-2 to TRBJ1-1; 7 bases align to TRBD1. V was clipped by 7 bases and J by 3 bases; unmatched bases: 5. From germline, CDR1 is LGHNA and CDR2 YNFKEQ. The CDR3 contains 13 residues. CDR3 bases: TGTGCCAGCACCCCAGACAGGGACACTGAAGCTTTCTTT. Protein sequence: CASTPDRDTEAFF.

This rearrangement joins TRBV7-3 to TRBJ2-1; 10 nucleotides agree with TRBD2. V gave up 2 bases and J gave up 6 bases; unmatched junction bases: 7. CDR1 is SGHTA, CDR2 FQGTGA, per germline. The CDR3 extends over 16 amino acids. The CDR3 DNA follows: TGTGCCAGCAGCTTATATCCTAGCGGGAGTGCCAATGAGCAGTTCTTC. Translating it yields CASSLYPSGSANEQFF. Full variable domain (rest looked up from reference TRBV7-3 and TRBJ2-1): GAGVSQTPSNKVTEKGKYVELRCDPISGHTALYWYRQSLGQGPEFLIYFQGTGAADDSGLPNDRFFAVRPEGSVSTLKIQRTERGDSAVYLCASSLYPSGSANEQFFGPGTRLTVL.